Listed below are T cell receptor beta chains from one sample, sequenced in a study of T cell responses to AZD1222 COVID-19 vaccine. Using immunoSEQ multiplex PCR, the repertoire was profiled, and TCRdb retains in-frame clones only, with some absent. The sample lists some 97,000 clones, around nine tenths occurring once. The sample here was peripheral blood, taken on day 0 of AZD1222 vaccination. The receptors originated from an adult in good health. The CDR3 runs from the conserved cysteine through the conserved F or W. Each record gives: J gene, clone size, V gene, D gene, CDR3 DNA, CDR3 protein. The D gene is left open where the match is weak. Clone sizes are given selectively: once, few, many, or a class where the clone is expanded.

j_gene: TRBJ2-5
abundance: -
v_gene: TRBV3-1/TRBV3-2
d_gene: -
CDR3nt: TGTGCCAGCAGCCAATCCAGCGGCATGGAGACCCAGTACTTC
CDR3aa: CASSQSSGMETQYF

j_gene: TRBJ2-1
abundance: -
v_gene: TRBV27
d_gene: TRBD2
CDR3nt: TGTGCCAGCAGTCCCCGGGAGGGCAATGAGCAGTTCTTC
CDR3aa: CASSPREGNEQFF

j_gene: TRBJ1-3
abundance: -
v_gene: TRBV18
d_gene: TRBD1
CDR3nt: TGTGCCAGCTCACGCGGACAGGGAAGCTCTGGAAACACCATATATTTT
CDR3aa: CASSRGQGSSGNTIYF

j_gene: TRBJ1-1
abundance: -
v_gene: TRBV6-6
d_gene: -
CDR3nt: TGTGCCAGCAGTTACTCAGGGTTTGGCGGCACTGAAGCTTTCTTT
CDR3aa: CASSYSGFGGTEAFF

j_gene: TRBJ1-6
abundance: -
v_gene: TRBV5-6
d_gene: -
CDR3nt: TGTGCCAGCAGCCCGACAGCGTTTAATTCACCCCTCCACTTT
CDR3aa: CASSPTAFNSPLHF

j_gene: TRBJ2-3
abundance: -
v_gene: TRBV2
d_gene: TRBD2
CDR3nt: TGTGCCAGCAGGGGCCTAGCGGGGGGGCTGACAGATACGCAGTATTTT
CDR3aa: CASRGLAGGLTDTQYF

j_gene: TRBJ2-7
abundance: few
v_gene: TRBV10-3
d_gene: -
CDR3nt: TGTGCCATCAGTGACGTTAGTCGGACTTACGCATCCTACGAGCAGTACTTC
CDR3aa: CAISDVSRTYASYEQYF

j_gene: TRBJ1-1
abundance: -
v_gene: TRBV3-1/TRBV3-2
d_gene: -
CDR3nt: TGTGCCAGCAGCCCCCCACAGAACACTGAAGCTTTCTTT
CDR3aa: CASSPPQNTEAFF

j_gene: TRBJ2-3
abundance: -
v_gene: TRBV6-2/TRBV6-3
d_gene: -
CDR3nt: TGTGCCAGCAGTCCATTTGGCCGGGGTGGAAATACAGATACGCAGTATTTT
CDR3aa: CASSPFGRGGNTDTQYF

j_gene: TRBJ2-7
abundance: -
v_gene: TRBV6-5
d_gene: -
CDR3nt: TGTGCCAGCAGTTACGACCGGGACTCCTACGAGCAGTACTTC
CDR3aa: CASSYDRDSYEQYF

j_gene: TRBJ2-5
abundance: -
v_gene: TRBV29-1
d_gene: -
CDR3nt: TGCAGCGTTGAAGTGACAGGTCCAGAGACCCAGTACTTC
CDR3aa: CSVEVTGPETQYF

j_gene: TRBJ2-2
abundance: -
v_gene: TRBV2
d_gene: -
CDR3nt: TGTGCCAGCAGGCCTATTGGTGGCCCCGGGGAGCTGTTTTTT
CDR3aa: CASRPIGGPGELFF

j_gene: TRBJ1-1
abundance: -
v_gene: TRBV7-3
d_gene: -
CDR3nt: TGTGCCAGCAGCTTCCGGGACGGGACCGAGACTGAAGCTTTCTTT
CDR3aa: CASSFRDGTETEAFF

j_gene: TRBJ1-2
abundance: -
v_gene: TRBV5-1
d_gene: TRBD1
CDR3nt: TGCGCCAGCAGCTTGGGCCAGGGGGCCCGTGGCTACACCTTC
CDR3aa: CASSLGQGARGYTF

j_gene: TRBJ1-3
abundance: -
v_gene: TRBV10-3
d_gene: -
CDR3nt: TGTGCCATCGGTCAGGCGGGCACGCTTAACACCATATATTTT
CDR3aa: CAIGQAGTLNTIYF

j_gene: TRBJ1-2
abundance: -
v_gene: TRBV2
d_gene: -
CDR3nt: TGTGCCAGCAGTGAAATGGGGGTCGCATATGGCTACACCTTC
CDR3aa: CASSEMGVAYGYTF

j_gene: TRBJ2-1
abundance: -
v_gene: TRBV7-3
d_gene: -
CDR3nt: TGTGCCAGCAGCTCGAGACAAGGACGGGACAATGAGCAGTTCTTC
CDR3aa: CASSSRQGRDNEQFF

j_gene: TRBJ2-7
abundance: -
v_gene: TRBV7-9
d_gene: -
CDR3nt: TGTGCCAGCAGCTTATCTGGTATCAACGAGCAGTACTTC
CDR3aa: CASSLSGINEQYF

j_gene: TRBJ2-5
abundance: -
v_gene: TRBV5-8
d_gene: -
CDR3nt: TGTGCCAGCAGCCCCTATGAGACCCAGTACTTC
CDR3aa: CASSPYETQYF

j_gene: TRBJ2-5
abundance: -
v_gene: TRBV6-5
d_gene: -
CDR3nt: TGTGCCAGCACCAGGGAAAGGGGAGAGACCCAGTACTTC
CDR3aa: CASTRERGETQYF

j_gene: TRBJ2-3
abundance: -
v_gene: TRBV5-1
d_gene: -
CDR3nt: TGCGCCAGCAGCCTACTAGGCCTTAGCACAGATACGCAGTATTTT
CDR3aa: CASSLLGLSTDTQYF

j_gene: TRBJ1-1
abundance: -
v_gene: TRBV5-1
d_gene: TRBD1
CDR3nt: TGCGCCAGCAGCTTGAATCAGGGGACAGGGGCTGAAGCTTTCTTT
CDR3aa: CASSLNQGTGAEAFF

j_gene: TRBJ1-2
abundance: -
v_gene: TRBV7-9
d_gene: -
CDR3nt: TGTGCCAGCAGCTTGGGGCAGAACTATGGCTACACCTTC
CDR3aa: CASSLGQNYGYTF

j_gene: TRBJ2-1
abundance: -
v_gene: TRBV5-1
d_gene: -
CDR3nt: TGCGCCAGCAGCTTTGTGTCCAATGAGCAGTTCTTC
CDR3aa: CASSFVSNEQFF

j_gene: TRBJ2-2
abundance: -
v_gene: TRBV5-1
d_gene: -
CDR3nt: TGCGCCAGCAGCGTAGGGGGGCAAAGCGGGGAGCTGTTTTTT
CDR3aa: CASSVGGQSGELFF

j_gene: TRBJ2-7
abundance: -
v_gene: TRBV30
d_gene: TRBD2
CDR3nt: TGTGCCTGGAGCCGGTACTCGGGACTAGTGTTCAACGAGCAGTACTTC
CDR3aa: CAWSRYSGLVFNEQYF

j_gene: TRBJ1-1
abundance: -
v_gene: TRBV3-1/TRBV3-2
d_gene: -
CDR3nt: TGTGCCAGCAGCCAAGAGGGGGGAGGCACTGAAGCTTTCTTT
CDR3aa: CASSQEGGGTEAFF

j_gene: TRBJ2-2
abundance: -
v_gene: TRBV18
d_gene: -
CDR3nt: TGTGCCAGCTCACCTCAGATAACCGGGGAGCTGTTTTTT
CDR3aa: CASSPQITGELFF

j_gene: TRBJ2-2
abundance: -
v_gene: TRBV9
d_gene: -
CDR3nt: TGTGCCTCTCAGGGGTGGACCGGGGAGCTGTTTTTT
CDR3aa: CASQGWTGELFF

j_gene: TRBJ2-3
abundance: -
v_gene: TRBV6-2/TRBV6-3
d_gene: -
CDR3nt: TGTGCCACCAGCCTCGAGGGGACGACAGGTCTTGCCACAGATACGCAGTATTTT
CDR3aa: CATSLEGTTGLATDTQYF

j_gene: TRBJ1-1
abundance: -
v_gene: TRBV20-1
d_gene: TRBD1
CDR3nt: TGCAGTGCCGCAGGGGGCACTGAAGCTTTCTTT
CDR3aa: CSAAGGTEAFF

j_gene: TRBJ2-5
abundance: once
v_gene: TRBV6-5
d_gene: -
CDR3nt: TGTGCCAGCATGGAGGAGACCCAGTACTTC
CDR3aa: CASMEETQYF

j_gene: TRBJ2-2
abundance: once
v_gene: TRBV6-5
d_gene: -
CDR3nt: TGTGCCAGCACCTACCCAGACAAGAACACCGGGGAGCTGTTTTTT
CDR3aa: CASTYPDKNTGELFF

j_gene: TRBJ2-2
abundance: -
v_gene: TRBV11-2
d_gene: -
CDR3nt: TGTGCCAGCAGCCCTCCATACCCGGCGGCGGCCGGGGAGCTGTTTTTT
CDR3aa: CASSPPYPAAAGELFF

j_gene: TRBJ1-6
abundance: -
v_gene: TRBV6-5
d_gene: -
CDR3nt: TGTGCCAGCAGGGTGGCGGACTCCTATAATTCACCCCTCCACTTT
CDR3aa: CASRVADSYNSPLHF

j_gene: TRBJ2-2
abundance: -
v_gene: TRBV6-5
d_gene: -
CDR3nt: TGTGCCAGCAGTTACCTCGAGTCTGGGACCGGGGAGCTGTTTTTT
CDR3aa: CASSYLESGTGELFF

j_gene: TRBJ1-2
abundance: once
v_gene: TRBV20-1
d_gene: -
CDR3nt: TGCAGGGTCGAAGCAGGGAACGGCTACACCTTC
CDR3aa: CRVEAGNGYTF

j_gene: TRBJ1-5
abundance: -
v_gene: TRBV5-1
d_gene: -
CDR3nt: TGCGCCAGCAGCTTGGGGGCAGGGGGCAATCAGCCCCAGCATTTT
CDR3aa: CASSLGAGGNQPQHF

j_gene: TRBJ1-4
abundance: once
v_gene: TRBV9
d_gene: -
CDR3nt: TGTGCCAGCAGCGGCCGGGGGAGTAGCTCTAATGAAAAACTGTTTTTT
CDR3aa: CASSGRGSSSNEKLFF

j_gene: TRBJ2-3
abundance: -
v_gene: TRBV10-1
d_gene: -
CDR3nt: TGCGCCAGCAGTGAGTCCCTCACAGATACGCAGTATTTT
CDR3aa: CASSESLTDTQYF

j_gene: TRBJ1-2
abundance: -
v_gene: TRBV18
d_gene: -
CDR3nt: TGTGCCAGCTCAACCCGGGACTATGGCTACACCTTC
CDR3aa: CASSTRDYGYTF

j_gene: TRBJ1-3
abundance: -
v_gene: TRBV5-1
d_gene: -
CDR3nt: TGCGCCAGCAGCTTGGAGGTCGGCCGGGGCCCAAGGGGTGGAAACACCATATATTTT
CDR3aa: CASSLEVGRGPRGGNTIYF

j_gene: TRBJ1-1
abundance: -
v_gene: TRBV30
d_gene: TRBD1
CDR3nt: TGTGCCTGGAGTGTACAGGGGGGCCGCACTGAAGCTTTCTTT
CDR3aa: CAWSVQGGRTEAFF

j_gene: TRBJ1-5
abundance: -
v_gene: TRBV6-2/TRBV6-3
d_gene: -
CDR3nt: TGTGCCAGCAGTTTAGAAGGAATCCAGCCCCAGCATTTT
CDR3aa: CASSLEGIQPQHF

j_gene: TRBJ2-7
abundance: -
v_gene: TRBV9
d_gene: TRBD1
CDR3nt: TGTGCCAGCAGCGTAGGGGCAGGGGGCGTCGAGCAGTACTTC
CDR3aa: CASSVGAGGVEQYF

j_gene: TRBJ2-5
abundance: -
v_gene: TRBV4-3
d_gene: -
CDR3nt: TGCGCCAGCAGCGGAAACCTCCAGGTTCAAGAGACCCAGTACTTC
CDR3aa: CASSGNLQVQETQYF

j_gene: TRBJ1-2
abundance: -
v_gene: TRBV6-1
d_gene: TRBD1
CDR3nt: TGTGCCAGCAGTGATGGGACAGGGGGTGGCTACACCTTC
CDR3aa: CASSDGTGGGYTF

j_gene: TRBJ2-3
abundance: -
v_gene: TRBV5-8
d_gene: TRBD2
CDR3nt: TGTGCCAGCAGCTTTTCCGGACTAGCGGGCCTCGGGCCCACAGATACGCAGTATTTT
CDR3aa: CASSFSGLAGLGPTDTQYF